Listed below are T cell receptor beta chains from one sample, sequenced in a study of blood T cells in healthy people across ages. TCRdb independently ran MiXCR on the 5' RACE reads; one entry per CDR3 protein. The table shows about 800,000 distinct CDR3 sequences, with 46% occurring only once. Sequenced input: blood. All receptors derive from a man older than 75 in good health. The CDR3 runs from the conserved cysteine through the conserved F or W. The order of the fields is clone size, J gene, D gene, V gene, CDR3 DNA, CDR3 protein. The D gene is left open where the match is weak. Part of the rows lack a size; the others show once, few, many or a class for expanded clones.

-	TRBJ2-3	-	TRBV29-1	TGCAGCGTCTTAGGGGGGGTTAGCACAGATACGCAGTATTTT	CSVLGGVSTDTQYF
-	TRBJ2-5	TRBD1	TRBV20-1	TGCAGTGCTAGAGATGGGAACAGGGGGATTCAAGAGACCCAGTACTTC	CSARDGNRGIQETQYF
-	TRBJ1-2	-	TRBV20-1	TGCAGTGCTAGAGATGACGCCGGCAGGGGATCCTATGGCTACACCTTC	CSARDDAGRGSYGYTF
-	TRBJ2-3	-	TRBV18	TGTGCCAGCTCACCACTCGCGGGGCCTCGCACAGATACGCAGTATTTT	CASSPLAGPRTDTQYF
-	TRBJ1-1	-	TRBV15	TGTGCCACCAGCAGAGATTTGTCAGGGACTGAAGCTTTCTTT	CATSRDLSGTEAFF
-	TRBJ2-2	-	TRBV28	TGTGCCAGCAGGTGGGACTTTAACACCGGGGAGCTGTTTTTT	CASRWDFNTGELFF
few	TRBJ2-1	TRBD2	TRBV15	TGTGCCACCAGCAGAGCCGGGACTAGCGGGAGATATGAGCAGTTCTTC	CATSRAGTSGRYEQFF
few	TRBJ2-3	TRBD2	TRBV29-1	TGCAGCGTTCTCGCTAGCGGGAGGTACACAGATACGCAGTATTTT	CSVLASGRYTDTQYF
-	TRBJ1-2	TRBD1	TRBV27	TGTGCCAGCAGTTTAGGCACAGGGGTTGGCTACACCTTC	CASSLGTGVGYTF
once	TRBJ1-2	-	TRBV29-1	TGCAGCGCCGAAGGTCGGGGGCGTAGGGGCTACACCTTC	CSAEGRGRRGYTF
few	TRBJ2-7	TRBD2	TRBV14	TGTGCCAGCAGCCAACACTACGGACTAGCGGGCTACGAGCAGTACTTC	CASSQHYGLAGYEQYF
few	TRBJ1-2	-	TRBV15	TGTGCCACCAGCAGAGTTCTAGGGGCCAACTATGGCTACACCTTC	CATSRVLGANYGYTF
many	TRBJ2-3	-	TRBV12-3/TRBV12-4	TGTGCCAGCAGTTTAGGCGGGGTCTCAGGCGATACGCAGTATTTT	CASSLGGVSGDTQYF
-	TRBJ2-3	-	TRBV20-1	TGCAGTGCTAGCCAGCGGATCACAGATACGCAGTATTTT	CSASQRITDTQYF
-	TRBJ2-6	-	TRBV7-3	TGTGCCAGCAGCCCCCAGGTTGGGGTAACTGGGGCCAACGTCCTGACTTTC	CASSPQVGVTGANVLTF
-	TRBJ2-7	TRBD2	TRBV28	TGTGCCAGTCAATGGCTAGCGGCATACAATGAGCAGTACTTC	CASQWLAAYNEQYF